The 6 T cell receptor beta chains below come from one sample, sequenced in a study of blood T cells in healthy people across ages. A second 7 to 11 cycle PCR used barcoded and J-beta primers. Using its own MiXCR run on the 5' RACE reads, TCRdb lists one record per CDR3 protein. The sample lists hundreds of thousands of distinct CDR3 sequences, roughly three fifths occurring once. Source material: blood. The receptors were gathered from a man aged 40-50 years in good health.

The V gene is TRBV5-1, the J gene TRBJ2-5, with TRBD2 identical over 8 bases. The CDR3 contains 14 residues. V trimming: 5 bases; J trimming: 3 bases; junction bases outside the gene matches: 6. In germline, CDR1 is SGHRS, CDR2 YFSETQ. This CDR3 reads CASSSTGGEETQYF. For the CDR3, the DNA is TGCGCCAGCAGTTCGACGGGAGGGGAAGAGACCCAGTACTTC. Looking up the rest from reference TRBV5-1 and TRBJ2-5 gives the full variable domain: KAGVTQTPRYLIKTRGQQVTLSCSPISGHRSVSWYQQTPGQGLQFLFEYFSETQRNKGNFPGRFSGRQFSNSRSEMNVSTLELGDSALYLCASSSTGGEETQYFGPGTRLLVL.

This chain joins TRBV12-3 or TRBV12-4 and TRBJ1-5; 11 bases match TRBD1. The CDR3 contains 16 residues. The J segment lost 4 bases and the V segment lost 7 bases, leaving 9 bases of the junction unmatched. The CDR3 DNA is TGTGCCAGCACTCTCACGGGGACAGGGGGGAATCAGCCCCAGCATTTT. Amino acid sequence: CASTLTGTGGNQPQHF.

This clonotype was recorded a few times. The V and J genes are TRBV9 and TRBJ2-3; D is uncertain. The V gene's germline CDR1 is SGDLS and CDR2 YYNGEE. Trimming stripped 0 bases from V and 0 bases from J, with 8 bases between. CDR3 length: 15 amino acids. CDR3 bases: TGTGCCAGCAGCGTAGGTACCTCTAGCACAGATACGCAGTATTTT. Translated, it gives CASSVGTSSTDTQYF.

This chain's CDR3 is CASSPAGGYEAFF. DNA of the CDR3: TGTGCCAGCAGCCCCGCAGGCGGTTACGAAGCTTTCTTT. The chain couples TRBV14 to TRBJ1-1, with D unresolved. CDR1 SGHDN and CDR2 FVKESK come from the germline V gene. Trimming cost V 4 bases and J 8 bases, with 14 bases left between them. CDR3 size: 13 residues.

This clonotype was detected only once. The J gene is TRBJ2-7, the V gene TRBV20-1; TRBD1 might be the D (6 bases). This CDR3 region has 16 residues. Germline values: CDR1 DFQATT, CDR2 SNEGSKA (reference sequence). The germline V and J ends were trimmed by 6 bases and 0 bases, with 21 bases remaining between them. CDR3 region: CSAQPVAGDSSYEQYF. CDR3 DNA: TGCAGTGCGCAGCCGGTGGCAGGGGATTCCTCCTACGAGCAGTACTTC.

The chain joins TRBV27 to TRBJ2-5; a possible D gene is TRBD1 (6 bases). In germline, CDR1 is MNHEY, CDR2 SMNVEV (reference sequence). V lost 3 bases to trimming and J lost 13 bases, with 27 bases between them. The CDR3 contains 16 residues. The CDR3 DNA reads as TGTGCCAGCAGTTTCGTAGAAGGGGGAGAACCGGCCCCCAGGTACTTC. Residues: CASSFVEGGEPAPRYF.